Below, one TCR beta chain is given with its context. Its antigen is as yet unknown. The data belong to a study of T cells after yellow fever vaccination. Whole-study results and caveats: There was a possibility that FACS-sorted repertoires contained abundant clonotypes contaminating from the bulk population. Post-booster repertoires contained most primary-vaccination clones again (about 95% CD4, roughly 90% CD8). Overlap between CD4 and CD8 compartments was detected for a small share of clonotypes.

V lost 5 bases, J lost 3 bases, and 10 bases stayed unmatched. The CDR3 is made up of 14 amino acids. Looked up from germline, CDR1 is DFQATT and CDR2 is SNEGSKA (reference sequence). Template switching with 5'RACE generated the TCR cDNA and added a universal primer site and UMIs. TCRdb called the 5' RACE reads again in MiXCR, with one record for every CDR3 protein. This sample yields 200,000 to 300,000 distinct CDR3 sequences, of which roughly 13% are seen a single time; roughly 0.5% belongs to the top ten. The rearrangement uses TRBV20-1 and TRBJ2-7; 7 bases map to TRBD1. Here the sequenced sample was CD4+ T cells sorted from PBMCs, taken 45 days after the yellow fever booster vaccination. The receptor was derived from a man aged 25 to 40 who received the YFV17D yellow fever vaccine. For the CDR3, the DNA is TGCAGTGCTGGGGTTAGGGGGCGCATCTACGAGCAGTACTTC. It specifies CSAGVRGRIYEQYF.